This paragraph reports one T cell receptor (beta chain). These data originate in a study of blood T cell repertoires in COVID-19. Study summary: The study drew acute and convalescent COVID-19 samples from the United States, Italy and Spain.

Participants were aged roughly 18 to 100 years from around 26 US areas. Allocation to cohorts depended on clinical history reported by the participants. Germline CDR1 and CDR2: LNHDA and SQIVND (reference sequence). The CDR3 is 19 residues long. J was trimmed by 4 bases and V by 2 bases; bases with no gene match: 11. The method was immunoSEQ multiplex PCR; TCRdb's version includes in-frame clones alone and lacks a portion of them. The sample yields 130,000 or so clones, 84% seen once. The source of this sequence is a woman between 45 and 60 years old with acute COVID-19. What was sequenced was PBMCs or T cells enriched from blood (not recorded which). The genes are TRBV19 and TRBJ2-3, with TRBD2 matching 14 bases. The chain's CDR3 is CASSISTGTSGSKPDTQYF. In DNA, the CDR3 is TGTGCCAGTAGTATATCCACCGGGACTAGCGGGAGTAAGCCAGATACGCAGTATTTT.